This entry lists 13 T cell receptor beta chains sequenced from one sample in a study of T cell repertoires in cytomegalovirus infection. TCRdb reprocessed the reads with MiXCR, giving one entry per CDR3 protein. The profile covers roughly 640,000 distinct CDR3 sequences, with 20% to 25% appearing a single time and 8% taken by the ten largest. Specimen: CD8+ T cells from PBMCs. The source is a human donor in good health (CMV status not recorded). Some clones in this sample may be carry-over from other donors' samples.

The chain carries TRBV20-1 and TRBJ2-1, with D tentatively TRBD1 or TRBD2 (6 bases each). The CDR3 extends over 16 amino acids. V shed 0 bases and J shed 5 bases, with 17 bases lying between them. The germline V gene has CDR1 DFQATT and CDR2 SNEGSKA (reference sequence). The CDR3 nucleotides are TGCAGTGCTAGAGATGGGCGGAGGGGGTCTGACAATGAGCAGTTCTTC. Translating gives CSARDGRRGSDNEQFF.

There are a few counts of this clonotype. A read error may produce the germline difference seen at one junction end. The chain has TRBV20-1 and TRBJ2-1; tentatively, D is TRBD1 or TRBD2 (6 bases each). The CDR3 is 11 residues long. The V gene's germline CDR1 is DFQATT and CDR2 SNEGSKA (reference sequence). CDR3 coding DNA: TGTAGTGTCAGGGGAGGCGAGGAGCAGTTCTTC. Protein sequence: CSVRGGEEQFF.

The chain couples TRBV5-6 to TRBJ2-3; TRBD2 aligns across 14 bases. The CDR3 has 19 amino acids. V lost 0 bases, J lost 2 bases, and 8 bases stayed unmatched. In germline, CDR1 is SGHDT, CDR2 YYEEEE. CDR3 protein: CASSLGRLAGGRFTDTQYF. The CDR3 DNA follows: TGTGCCAGCAGCTTGGGCCGACTAGCGGGGGGGCGATTCACAGATACGCAGTATTTT.

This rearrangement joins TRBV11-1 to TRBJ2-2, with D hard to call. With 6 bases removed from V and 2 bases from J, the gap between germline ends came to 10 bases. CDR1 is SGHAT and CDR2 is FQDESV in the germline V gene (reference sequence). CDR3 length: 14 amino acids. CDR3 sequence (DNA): TGTGCCAGCAGATTCGAATCTAACACCGGGGAGCTGTTTTTT. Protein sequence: CASRFESNTGELFF. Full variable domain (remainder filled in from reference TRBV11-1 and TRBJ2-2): EAEVAQSPRYKITEKSQAVAFWCDPISGHATLYWYRQILGQGPELLVQFQDESVVDDSQLPKDRFSAERLKGVDSTLKIQPAELGDSAMYLCASRFESNTGELFFGEGSRLTVL.

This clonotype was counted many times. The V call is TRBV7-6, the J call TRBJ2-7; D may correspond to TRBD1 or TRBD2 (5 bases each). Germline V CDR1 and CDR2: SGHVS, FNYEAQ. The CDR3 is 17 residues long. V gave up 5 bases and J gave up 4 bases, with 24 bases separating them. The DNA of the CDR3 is TGTGCCAGCAGCCCAAAGGCCCCGGGACGGATCACATACGAGCAGTACTTC. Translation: CASSPKAPGRITYEQYF.

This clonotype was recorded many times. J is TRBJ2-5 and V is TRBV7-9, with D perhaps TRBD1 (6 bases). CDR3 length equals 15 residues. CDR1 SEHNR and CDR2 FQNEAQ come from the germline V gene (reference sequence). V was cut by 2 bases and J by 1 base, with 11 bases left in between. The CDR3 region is CASSLWQGIQETQYF. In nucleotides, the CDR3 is TGTGCCAGCAGCTTATGGCAGGGGATCCAAGAGACCCAGTACTTC.

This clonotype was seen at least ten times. The CDR3 DNA is TGTGCCAGCAGCCCCAACAGGGGTCCTTACGAGCAGTACTTC. The encoded protein is CASSPNRGPYEQYF. The chain joins TRBV7-9 to TRBJ2-7; 7 bases fit TRBD1. The CDR3 loop spans 14 amino acids. Looked up from germline, CDR1 is SEHNR and CDR2 is FQNEAQ (reference sequence). With V trimmed by 5 bases and J by 4 bases, 8 bases remained unmatched.

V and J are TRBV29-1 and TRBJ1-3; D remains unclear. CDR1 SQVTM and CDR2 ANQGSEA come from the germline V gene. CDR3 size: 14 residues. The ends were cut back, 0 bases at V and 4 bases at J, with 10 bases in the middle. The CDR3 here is CSVEEANAGNTIYF. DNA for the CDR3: TGCAGCGTTGAAGAGGCCAACGCCGGAAACACCATATATTTT. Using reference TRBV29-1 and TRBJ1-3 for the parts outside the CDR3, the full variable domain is SAVISQKPSRDICQRGTSLTIQCQVDSQVTMMFWYRQQPGQSLTLIATANQGSEATYESGFVIDKFPISRPNLTFSTLTVSNMSPEDSSIYLCSVEEANAGNTIYFGEGSWLTVV.

The CDR3 DNA is TGCGCCAGCAGCCAAGCTGGCCCGGGTTGGACGCAGTATTTT. It codes for CASSQAGPGWTQYF. This rearrangement joins TRBV4-1 to TRBJ2-3; D remains ambiguous. This CDR3 region has 14 residues. Trimming removed 1 base at V and 9 bases at J, with 14 bases between. Germline loops: CDR1 MGHRA, CDR2 YSYEKL.

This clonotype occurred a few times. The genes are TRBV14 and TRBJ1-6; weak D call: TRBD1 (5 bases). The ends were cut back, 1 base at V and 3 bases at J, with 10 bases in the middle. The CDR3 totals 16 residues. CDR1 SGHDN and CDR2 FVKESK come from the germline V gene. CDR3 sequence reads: CASSQAGTLYNSPLHF. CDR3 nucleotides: TGTGCCAGCAGCCAAGCAGGGACCCTCTATAATTCACCCCTCCACTTT.

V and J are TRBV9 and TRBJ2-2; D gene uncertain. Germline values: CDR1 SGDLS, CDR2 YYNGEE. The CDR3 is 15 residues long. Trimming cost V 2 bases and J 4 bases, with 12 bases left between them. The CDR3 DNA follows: TGTGCCAGCAGCGTGGAGTTTCCGTCCACCGGGGAGCTGTTTTTT. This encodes CASSVEFPSTGELFF. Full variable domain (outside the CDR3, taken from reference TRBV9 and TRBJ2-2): DSGVTQTPKHLITATGQRVTLRCSPRSGDLSVYWYQQSLDQGLQFLIQYYNGEERAKGNILERFSAQQFPDLHSELNLSSLELGDSALYFCASSVEFPSTGELFFGEGSRLTVL.

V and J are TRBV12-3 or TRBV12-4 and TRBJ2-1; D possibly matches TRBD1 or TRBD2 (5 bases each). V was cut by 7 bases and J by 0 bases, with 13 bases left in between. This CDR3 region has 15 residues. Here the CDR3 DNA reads TGTGCCAGCACCCCCCGGGGCGACTCCTACAATGAGCAGTTCTTC. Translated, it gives CASTPRGDSYNEQFF.

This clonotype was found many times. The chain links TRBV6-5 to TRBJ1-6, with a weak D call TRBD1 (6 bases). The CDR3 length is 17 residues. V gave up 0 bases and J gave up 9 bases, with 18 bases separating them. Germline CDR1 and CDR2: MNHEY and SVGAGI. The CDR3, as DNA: TGTGCCAGCAGTTACTCCCGGGGGCAAACTTTTTCTTCACCCCTCCACTTT. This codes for CASSYSRGQTFSSPLHF.